This is a list of T cell receptor beta chains from one sample in a study of PD-L1 blockade in urothelial cancer. TCRdb's table, derived via immunoSEQ multiplex PCR, lists solely in-frame clones and lacks some. The table has tens of thousands of clones, around 84% seen once. The sequences come from PBMCs, collected around atezolizumab (anti-PD-L1) treatment. These receptors came from a man in his sixties with urothelial cancer. CDR3s include the opening cysteine and the closing phenylalanine or tryptophan. The D gene is left open where the match is weak. Clone size is shown for a subset of rows, as once, few, many or a class of expanded clone.

d_call: -; clone_size: -; j_call: TRBJ2-3; v_call: TRBV11-1; cdr3_nt: TGTGCCAGCAGCTTAAGGCAGGGCCTCACAGATACGCAGTATTTT; cdr3_aa: CASSLRQGLTDTQYF
d_call: -; clone_size: -; j_call: TRBJ1-6; v_call: TRBV5-5; cdr3_nt: TGTGCCAGCAGCTTGGAGTTTCGCGGGGTTTCACCCCTCCACTTT; cdr3_aa: CASSLEFRGVSPLHF
d_call: TRBD1; clone_size: -; j_call: TRBJ1-3; v_call: TRBV2; cdr3_nt: TGTGCCAGCAGTGGAACGACAGGGGGCATCGGAAACACCATATATTTT; cdr3_aa: CASSGTTGGIGNTIYF
d_call: -; clone_size: once; j_call: TRBJ1-6; v_call: TRBV19; cdr3_nt: TGTGCCAGAGGGGGGGGTTCACCCCTCCACTTT; cdr3_aa: CARGGGSPLHF
d_call: -; clone_size: -; j_call: TRBJ1-5; v_call: TRBV2; cdr3_nt: TGTGCCAGCAGTACAGAGAATCAGCCCCAGCATTTT; cdr3_aa: CASSTENQPQHF
d_call: TRBD1; clone_size: few; j_call: TRBJ1-5; v_call: TRBV6-1; cdr3_nt: TGTGCCAGCAGCGCTGGGACAGCGAATCAGCCCCAGCATTTT; cdr3_aa: CASSAGTANQPQHF
d_call: -; clone_size: -; j_call: TRBJ1-1; v_call: TRBV12-5; cdr3_nt: TGTGCTAGTGGTTTGGTACAGGGTTGGGCTGAAGCTTTCTTT; cdr3_aa: CASGLVQGWAEAFF
d_call: -; clone_size: -; j_call: TRBJ1-1; v_call: TRBV6-1; cdr3_nt: TGTGCCAGCAGTGAAGCGCCGGGACAAACAAGACTGAACACTGAAGCTTTCTTT; cdr3_aa: CASSEAPGQTRLNTEAFF
d_call: -; clone_size: -; j_call: TRBJ2-7; v_call: TRBV2; cdr3_nt: TGTGCCAGCAGTTTCTTCGGAGGGAGCGAGCAGTACTTC; cdr3_aa: CASSFFGGSEQYF
d_call: -; clone_size: -; j_call: TRBJ1-4; v_call: TRBV6-1; cdr3_nt: TGTGCCAGCAGTAACGGGTTTAGGGAAAAACTGTTTTTT; cdr3_aa: CASSNGFREKLFF
d_call: TRBD1; clone_size: -; j_call: TRBJ1-6; v_call: TRBV27; cdr3_nt: TGTGCCAGCAGTTTGGGTAGTAGGGGGCGCTCCTATAATTCACCCCTCCACTTT; cdr3_aa: CASSLGSRGRSYNSPLHF
d_call: -; clone_size: -; j_call: TRBJ2-7; v_call: TRBV11-2; cdr3_nt: TGTGCCAGCAGCTCCTTAAAGTGGGACTTGGGGAGATCCTACGAGCAGTACTTC; cdr3_aa: CASSSLKWDLGRSYEQYF
d_call: TRBD1; clone_size: -; j_call: TRBJ1-1; v_call: TRBV5-1; cdr3_nt: TGCGCCTCCCAGTCCAGGGGGAGCGACACTGAAGCTTTCTTT; cdr3_aa: CASQSRGSDTEAFF
d_call: TRBD1; clone_size: -; j_call: TRBJ2-2; v_call: TRBV27; cdr3_nt: TGTGCCAGCAGTTTACGGACAGGGAGAGACACCGGGGAGCTGTTTTTT; cdr3_aa: CASSLRTGRDTGELFF
d_call: TRBD1; clone_size: -; j_call: TRBJ1-6; v_call: TRBV5-1; cdr3_nt: TGCGCCAGCAGCTTGGTCGGAATACCACAGGGGAATTCACCCCTCCACTTT; cdr3_aa: CASSLVGIPQGNSPLHF
d_call: -; clone_size: -; j_call: TRBJ1-5; v_call: TRBV27; cdr3_nt: TGTGCCAGCAGTAAAATAAATAGCAATCAGCCCCAGCATTTT; cdr3_aa: CASSKINSNQPQHF
d_call: -; clone_size: -; j_call: TRBJ1-3; v_call: TRBV6-1; cdr3_nt: TGTGCCAGCAGTGCGTTGGGAGGGGGAGTCGGAAACACCATATATTTT; cdr3_aa: CASSALGGGVGNTIYF
d_call: TRBD1; clone_size: -; j_call: TRBJ1-4; v_call: TRBV2; cdr3_nt: TGTGCCAGCAGTCTGACAGGGCTTAATGAAAAACTGTTTTTT; cdr3_aa: CASSLTGLNEKLFF
d_call: -; clone_size: -; j_call: TRBJ2-1; v_call: TRBV9; cdr3_nt: TGTGCCAGCAGCCAATATGTAGATGAGCAGTTCTTC; cdr3_aa: CASSQYVDEQFF
d_call: -; clone_size: -; j_call: TRBJ1-1; v_call: TRBV7-2; cdr3_nt: TGTGCCAGCAGCTCGACAAACGCAGGGAGGAGCACTGAAGCTTTCTTT; cdr3_aa: CASSSTNAGRSTEAFF
d_call: -; clone_size: -; j_call: TRBJ2-3; v_call: TRBV5-4; cdr3_nt: TGTGCCAGCAGCTTGGGGGGCTTAGCAGTCGGCACAGATACGCAGTATTTT; cdr3_aa: CASSLGGLAVGTDTQYF
d_call: -; clone_size: -; j_call: TRBJ1-1; v_call: TRBV19; cdr3_nt: TGTGCCAGTTTCGCCCAGGGAAACACTGAAGCTTTCTTT; cdr3_aa: CASFAQGNTEAFF
d_call: TRBD1; clone_size: -; j_call: TRBJ1-1; v_call: TRBV4-3; cdr3_nt: TGCGCCAGCAGCCACCGGACAGGGCTCTCCGCTGAAGCTTTCTTT; cdr3_aa: CASSHRTGLSAEAFF
d_call: -; clone_size: -; j_call: TRBJ1-6; v_call: TRBV7-9; cdr3_nt: TGTGCCAGCAGCTTTAGGACAGCGAATTCACCCCTCCACTTT; cdr3_aa: CASSFRTANSPLHF
d_call: TRBD1; clone_size: -; j_call: TRBJ1-2; v_call: TRBV19; cdr3_nt: TGTGCCAGTAGTACCCACAGCAGGGGGCTCTATGGCTACACCTTC; cdr3_aa: CASSTHSRGLYGYTF
d_call: TRBD1; clone_size: -; j_call: TRBJ1-2; v_call: TRBV19; cdr3_nt: TGTGCCATCGAAAACAGGGGCAGGGGTAAGGTACGCGGCGGCTACACCTTC; cdr3_aa: CAIENRGRGKVRGGYTF
d_call: TRBD1; clone_size: -; j_call: TRBJ2-7; v_call: TRBV5-1; cdr3_nt: TGCGCCAGCAGCTTGGGGACAGGGGGTGAGTACGAGCAGTACTTC; cdr3_aa: CASSLGTGGEYEQYF
d_call: -; clone_size: few; j_call: TRBJ2-7; v_call: TRBV7-9; cdr3_nt: TGTGCCAGCAGCTTACGTCCTGAACTTACTCAATCCTACGAGCAGTACTTC; cdr3_aa: CASSLRPELTQSYEQYF
d_call: -; clone_size: -; j_call: TRBJ2-1; v_call: TRBV9; cdr3_nt: TGTGCCAGCAGCGTAGGTAACAGGCACAATGAGCAGTTCTTC; cdr3_aa: CASSVGNRHNEQFF
d_call: -; clone_size: -; j_call: TRBJ2-7; v_call: TRBV6-5; cdr3_nt: TGTGCCAGCAGTTATCAGTACACCTACGAGCAGTACTTC; cdr3_aa: CASSYQYTYEQYF
d_call: TRBD2; clone_size: -; j_call: TRBJ2-1; v_call: TRBV7-2; cdr3_nt: TGTGCCAGCAGCAGAGCGGGGGAGAGCTACAATGAGCAGTTCTTC; cdr3_aa: CASSRAGESYNEQFF
d_call: TRBD2; clone_size: -; j_call: TRBJ2-1; v_call: TRBV25-1; cdr3_nt: TGTGCCAGCAGTGACCTTAGCGGGGGGGCCTACAATGAGCAGTTCTTC; cdr3_aa: CASSDLSGGAYNEQFF
d_call: -; clone_size: -; j_call: TRBJ2-7; v_call: TRBV7-8; cdr3_nt: TGTGCCAGCAGCTTAGTATCCGGGGCCGGGGGGCAGTACTTC; cdr3_aa: CASSLVSGAGGQYF
d_call: -; clone_size: -; j_call: TRBJ2-1; v_call: TRBV5-1; cdr3_nt: TGCGCCAGCAGCCTATTACTCGGTTCCGGGTCCTACAATGAGCAGTTCTTC; cdr3_aa: CASSLLLGSGSYNEQFF
d_call: -; clone_size: -; j_call: TRBJ1-1; v_call: TRBV7-3; cdr3_nt: TGTGCCAGCAGCTTAGTCGGGGGTATGAACACTGAAGCTTTCTTT; cdr3_aa: CASSLVGGMNTEAFF
d_call: -; clone_size: -; j_call: TRBJ2-5; v_call: TRBV5-1; cdr3_nt: TGCGCCAGCAGCTTGGATCCAGTGACACAAGAGACCCAGTACTTC; cdr3_aa: CASSLDPVTQETQYF
d_call: -; clone_size: -; j_call: TRBJ1-1; v_call: TRBV11-2; cdr3_nt: TGTGCCAGCAGCTTAATTCAGGGTAGGACTGAAGCTTTCTTT; cdr3_aa: CASSLIQGRTEAFF
d_call: -; clone_size: -; j_call: TRBJ1-1; v_call: TRBV19; cdr3_nt: TGTGCCAGTTGTACACACATGAACACTGAAGCTTTCTTT; cdr3_aa: CASCTHMNTEAFF
d_call: TRBD1; clone_size: -; j_call: TRBJ2-7; v_call: TRBV7-8; cdr3_nt: TGTGCCAGCACCCGTCCCGCCGGGACAGGGCCGTACGAGCAGTACTTC; cdr3_aa: CASTRPAGTGPYEQYF
d_call: TRBD1; clone_size: -; j_call: TRBJ2-7; v_call: TRBV27; cdr3_nt: TGTGCCAGCAGTGAGTCGCCGCCGGGACAGCCGTACCCTTCCTACGAGCAGTACTTC; cdr3_aa: CASSESPPGQPYPSYEQYF
d_call: TRBD2; clone_size: -; j_call: TRBJ2-3; v_call: TRBV7-9; cdr3_nt: TGTGCCAGCAGCTTGGGACTAGCGGGGGGCCTCCAGTATTTT; cdr3_aa: CASSLGLAGGLQYF
d_call: TRBD1; clone_size: -; j_call: TRBJ1-3; v_call: TRBV9; cdr3_nt: TGTGCCAGCAGCCCACAGGGGAGCTCTGGAAACACCATATATTTT; cdr3_aa: CASSPQGSSGNTIYF
d_call: TRBD1; clone_size: -; j_call: TRBJ2-5; v_call: TRBV19; cdr3_nt: TGTGCCAGCAGCGACAGGGGACAAGAGACCCAGTACTTC; cdr3_aa: CASSDRGQETQYF
d_call: TRBD1; clone_size: -; j_call: TRBJ1-4; v_call: TRBV5-1; cdr3_nt: TGCGCCAGCAGCTTCGACAGGGCAGGGGAAAAACTGTTTTTT; cdr3_aa: CASSFDRAGEKLFF
d_call: -; clone_size: -; j_call: TRBJ1-1; v_call: TRBV7-8; cdr3_nt: TGTGCCAGCAGCTGGACACTGAACACTGAAGCTTTCTTT; cdr3_aa: CASSWTLNTEAFF
d_call: -; clone_size: -; j_call: TRBJ1-2; v_call: TRBV13; cdr3_nt: TGTGCCAGCAGCTTAGACAGGGCAGATGGCTACACCTTC; cdr3_aa: CASSLDRADGYTF
d_call: TRBD2; clone_size: -; j_call: TRBJ2-1; v_call: TRBV7-3; cdr3_nt: TGTGCCAGCAGCTCTAGCGGGGGGGTCAATGAGCAGTTCTTC; cdr3_aa: CASSSSGGVNEQFF
d_call: -; clone_size: few; j_call: TRBJ2-5; v_call: TRBV4-1; cdr3_nt: TGCGCCAGCAGCCTAGCCGGGACGGGAGAGACGACCCAGTACTTC; cdr3_aa: CASSLAGTGETTQYF
d_call: TRBD1; clone_size: -; j_call: TRBJ1-1; v_call: TRBV10-3; cdr3_nt: TGTGCCATCAGTGACCTCGACAGGGGGGTCACTGAAGCTTTCTTT; cdr3_aa: CAISDLDRGVTEAFF
d_call: TRBD1; clone_size: -; j_call: TRBJ1-2; v_call: TRBV7-2; cdr3_nt: TGTGCCAGCAGCTTAGCTACCGGGACAGGGTTAGGTGACTATGGCTACACCTTC; cdr3_aa: CASSLATGTGLGDYGYTF
d_call: -; clone_size: -; j_call: TRBJ1-3; v_call: TRBV25-1; cdr3_nt: TGTGCCAGCAGTACTAGCGACTCTGGAAACACCATATATTTT; cdr3_aa: CASSTSDSGNTIYF